These T cell receptor beta chains were read from a single sample in a study of beta chain features in type 1 diabetes. Generated by immunoSEQ multiplex PCR, the TCRdb table keeps only in-frame clones and is missing some. The data contain under 950,000 clones, roughly 15% of them singletons. Specimen: naive CD4+ T cells from blood. The receptors shown here come from a woman aged 18-29 years in good health. CDR3s leave out the opening cysteine and the closing phenylalanine or tryptophan. Expanded clones are given a class, and other clones once, few, many or no size at all.

TRBV5-6	TRBJ2-3	-	ASSLAGNTDTQY
TRBV5-1	TRBJ2-3	-	ASSLVLAGAADTQY
TRBV7-9	TRBJ2-1	few	ASSLRLQNHNEQF
TRBV6-1	TRBJ2-7	-	ASSELVSEQY
TRBV7-2	TRBJ2-7	few	ASSLVQSTYEQY
TRBV20-1	TRBJ2-7	few	SASRGGEQY
TRBV7-2	TRBJ2-7	-	ASSLVGTGGVRYEQY
TRBV19	TRBJ2-7	few	ASSSGVSYEQY
TRBV28	TRBJ2-1	-	ASNWGNYNEQF
TRBV29-1	TRBJ1-1	few	SVVGTQNTEAF
TRBV7-2	TRBJ2-7	few	ASSLPTSGSYEQY
TRBV7-9	TRBJ2-1	-	ASSELGREQF
TRBV4-1	TRBJ2-3	-	ASSQGLASTDTQY
TRBV28	TRBJ2-5	-	ASSTWREDQETQY
TRBV7-9	TRBJ2-2	few	ASSLGQIQFPWELF
TRBV2	TRBJ1-3	-	ASIGTGGNTIY
TRBV7-8	TRBJ1-1	few	ASSLGHSNTEAF
TRBV29-1	TRBJ2-2	-	SAGGTSSGELF
TRBV21-1	TRBJ2-1	-	ASNIFQTSGNSYNEQF
TRBV4-3	TRBJ2-2	-	ASSQDSGATGELF
TRBV5-1	TRBJ2-7	few	ASSLLGNNYEQY
TRBV6-5	TRBJ2-5	few	AIGGAAGETQY